In its sample, the clone carrying this T cell receptor (beta chain) was seen a few times. The CDR3 loop spans 16 amino acids. V shed 2 bases and J 4 bases; nucleotides not matched to a gene: 8. CDR1 and CDR2 (germline): MNHNS, SASEGT. The sample is drawn from a study of cytomegalovirus exposure and HLA in healthy donors. Primers for the PCR totalled 60 Vbeta and 13 Jbeta. Sequencing used immunoSEQ multiplex PCR; TCRdb keeps in-frame clones, though not all of them. The sample records 140,000 or so clones, approximately 9% being singletons. The sequenced sample consisted of PBMCs. The TCR comes from a male donor in good health and CMV-seronegative. This chain connects TRBV6-1 to TRBJ1-5; TRBD1 matches at 7 bases. The CDR3 DNA sequence: TGTGCCAGCAGTGAATTCTCGACAGGGAATAATCAGCCCCAGCATTTT. Its translation is CASSEFSTGNNQPQHF.